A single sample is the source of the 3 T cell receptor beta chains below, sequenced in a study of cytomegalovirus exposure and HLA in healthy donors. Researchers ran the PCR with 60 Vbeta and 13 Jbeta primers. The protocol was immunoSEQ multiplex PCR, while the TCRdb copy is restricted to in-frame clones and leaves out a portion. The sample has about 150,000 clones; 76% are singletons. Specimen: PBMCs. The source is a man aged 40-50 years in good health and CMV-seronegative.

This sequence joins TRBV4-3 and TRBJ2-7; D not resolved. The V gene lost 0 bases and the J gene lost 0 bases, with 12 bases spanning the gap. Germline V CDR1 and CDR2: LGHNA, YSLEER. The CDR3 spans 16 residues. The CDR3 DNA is TGCGCCAGCAGCCAAGAGGCGGCAGATAGCTCCTACGAGCAGTACTTC. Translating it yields CASSQEAADSSYEQYF.

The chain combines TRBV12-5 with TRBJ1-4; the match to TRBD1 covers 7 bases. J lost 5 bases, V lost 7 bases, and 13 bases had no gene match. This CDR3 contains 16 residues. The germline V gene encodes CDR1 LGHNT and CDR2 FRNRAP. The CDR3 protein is CASALILAQGNEKLFF. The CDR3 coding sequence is TGTGCTAGTGCCCTTATCCTGGCACAGGGGAATGAAAAACTGTTTTTT.

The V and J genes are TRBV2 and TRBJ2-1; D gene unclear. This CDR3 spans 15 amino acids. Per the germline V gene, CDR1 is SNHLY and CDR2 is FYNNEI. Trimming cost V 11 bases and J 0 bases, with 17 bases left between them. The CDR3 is CAVREFASSYNEQFF. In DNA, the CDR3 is TGTGCCGTCCGAGAGTTCGCGAGCTCCTACAATGAGCAGTTCTTC.